Listed here are 18 T cell receptor beta chains from one sample, sequenced in a study of cytomegalovirus exposure and HLA in healthy donors. Researchers ran the PCR with 60 Vbeta and 13 Jbeta primers. Clones were sequenced by immunoSEQ multiplex PCR, and TCRdb holds only the in-frame ones, with some missing. The table lists some 170,000 clones, 65% to 75% of them singletons, with roughly 2.5% in the top ten. The sequenced material came from PBMCs. Receptor source: a human donor in good health.

The rearrangement joins TRBV19 to TRBJ1-3; D gene uncertain. The CDR3 extends over 10 amino acids. Per germline, CDR1 LNHDA and CDR2 SQIVND (reference sequence). Trimming cost V 10 bases and J 7 bases, with 8 bases left between them. The CDR3 here is CATSENTIYF. The CDR3 DNA is TGTGCCACCTCTGAGAACACCATATATTTT.

The rearrangement links TRBV19 to TRBJ1-5; weak D call: TRBD1 (5 bases). Trimming pared 1 base from V and 6 bases from J, leaving 7 bases between. CDR3 length: 13 residues. Germline-derived CDR1 and CDR2 are LNHDA and SQIVND (reference sequence). The CDR3 loop is CASSIVDSQPQHF. CDR3 coding DNA: TGTGCCAGTAGTATAGTTGACAGTCAGCCCCAGCATTTT.

The rearrangement links TRBV5-1 to TRBJ2-2; 8 bases fit TRBD1. Germline V gene data show CDR1 as SGHRS and CDR2 as YFSETQ. There are 16 residues in the CDR3. Trimming took 4 bases from V and 1 from J; bases not matched to a gene: 6. The CDR3 DNA follows: TGCGCCAGCAGCGCCGGACAGGGTCGGAACACCGGGGAGCTGTTTTTT. Translated, it gives CASSAGQGRNTGELFF.

The rearrangement links TRBV7-9 to TRBJ1-1; D perhaps matches TRBD1 (6 bases). CDR3 length equals 15 residues. V was shortened by 5 bases and J by 4 bases, with 17 bases between the two germline ends. Germline values: CDR1 SEHNR, CDR2 FQNEAQ (reference sequence). The CDR3 here is CASSLPTQGTTEAFF. The CDR3 region has the DNA TGTGCCAGCAGCCTACCGACGCAGGGGACCACTGAAGCTTTCTTT.

This chain connects TRBV30 to TRBJ2-5; 12 nucleotides align to TRBD2. Per germline, CDR1 GTSNPN and CDR2 SVGIG (reference sequence). After removal of 6 bases from V and 5 bases from J, the junction contained 4 bases not matched to a gene. The CDR3 is 13 amino acids. CDR3 DNA sequence: TGTGCCTGTGGGACTAGCGGGTTGGAGACCCAGTACTTC. It is translated as CACGTSGLETQYF. The whole variable domain, filled in from reference TRBV30 and TRBJ2-5, reads SQTIHQWPATLVQPVGSPLSLECTVEGTSNPNLYWYRQAAGRGLQLLFYSVGIGQISSEVPQNLSASRPQDRQFILSSKKLLLSDSGFYLCACGTSGLETQYFGPGTRLLVL.

The chain recombines TRBV23-1 with TRBJ1-5; perhaps TRBD1 as D (5 bases). TRBV23-1 falls under the ORF class, with uncertain function. V was clipped by 7 bases and J by 0 bases, with 16 bases between them. The length of the CDR3 is 16 residues. CDR3 bases: TGCGCCAGCACCCTCCTTACGGACACTAGCAATCAGCCCCAGCATTTT. As protein: CASTLLTDTSNQPQHF.

This clone was seen a handful of times. V usage is TRBV5-5 and J usage is TRBJ1-6; D is unresolved. Trimming took off 1 base at V and 7 bases at J, with 6 bases between the two ends. The CDR3 is 13 residues long. CDR1 is SGHKS, CDR2 YYEKEE, per germline (reference sequence). As DNA, the CDR3 is TGTGCCAGCAGCTTGTGGGCCAATTCACCCCTCCACTTT. Its protein is CASSLWANSPLHF.

V and J are TRBV6-4 and TRBJ2-1, with 11 bases matching TRBD1. The CDR3 is 17 amino acids. The V segment lost 2 bases and the J segment 5 bases; nucleotides outside the gene matches: 8. CDR1 and CDR2 (germline): MRHNA, SNTAGT. This CDR3 reads CASSDKPPGQGDNEQFF. Written as DNA, the CDR3 is TGTGCCAGCAGTGACAAACCCCCGGGACAGGGGGACAATGAGCAGTTCTTC.

This chain uses TRBV5-1 with TRBJ2-7; no definite D call. Germline values: CDR1 SGHRS, CDR2 YFSETQ. Trimming removed 4 bases at V and 3 bases at J, with 14 bases between. CDR3 length: 14 amino acids. CDR3 amino acids: CASSPLTSSYEQYF. The CDR3 bases are TGCGCCAGCAGCCCCTTGACTTCCAGCTACGAGCAGTACTTC.

This clone was found a few times. The chain couples TRBV7-3 to TRBJ2-2; a weak D match, TRBD2 (6 bases). The CDR3 contains 13 residues. Deletions cut 8 bases from V and 4 bases from J, with 11 bases between. CDR1 is SGHTA, CDR2 FQGTGA, per germline. The CDR3 loop is CASLEGSTGELFF. The CDR3 DNA is TGTGCCAGCTTGGAGGGGAGCACCGGGGAGCTGTTTTTT.

The rearrangement links TRBV28 to TRBJ1-5; the D gene is possibly TRBD1 (6 bases). V lost 6 bases, J lost 3 bases, and 12 bases lay in between. This CDR3 has 14 residues. Germline CDR1 reads MDHEN; CDR2 reads SYDVKM. The CDR3 loop reads CASRFGQPNQPQHF. The CDR3 DNA follows: TGTGCCAGCAGGTTTGGACAGCCCAATCAGCCCCAGCATTTT.

This clone appeared a few times. The chain couples TRBV10-3 to TRBJ2-7; D is undetermined. The germline CDR1 and CDR2 sequences are ENHRY and SYGVKD. The V gene lost 0 bases and the J gene lost 5 bases, with 5 bases spanning the gap. The CDR3 has 12 residues. The CDR3 region has the DNA TGTGCCATCAGTGAGTCCCAGAACGAGCAGTACTTC. It encodes CAISESQNEQYF.

The chain has TRBV19 and TRBJ1-1; maybe TRBD1 (6 bases). Germline V lookup: CDR1 LNHDA, CDR2 SQIVND (reference sequence). The CDR3 consists of 13 residues. V gave up 5 bases and J gave up 1 base, with 8 bases separating them. CDR3 loop: CASSWTENTEAFF. CDR3 bases: TGTGCCAGTAGTTGGACAGAGAACACTGAAGCTTTCTTT.

The table lists this clone with a few counts. CDR3 DNA sequence: TGCAGTGCCGACTTATACAATGAGCAGTTCTTC. Translated: CSADLYNEQFF. The rearrangement links TRBV20-1 to TRBJ2-1; D is ambiguous. The CDR3 runs 11 residues. V was cut by 6 bases and J by 4 bases, with 7 bases left in between. Per germline, CDR1 DFQATT and CDR2 SNEGSKA (reference sequence).

The gene calls are TRBV28 and TRBJ2-7; tentatively, D is TRBD1 (6 bases). V lost 6 bases, J lost 5 bases, and 23 bases lay in between. The CDR3 length is 16 residues. Germline CDR1 MDHEN, CDR2 SYDVKM. CDR3: CASRPSAGVRRDEQYF. The CDR3 bases are TGTGCCAGCAGGCCGTCTGCAGGGGTCCGGCGGGACGAGCAGTACTTC.

This rearrangement joins TRBV11-3 to TRBJ2-2, with 9 bases aligning to TRBD1. From germline, CDR1 is SGHNT and CDR2 YENEEA. Trimming at V came to 1 base and at J to 4 bases, leaving 4 bases not matched to a gene. The CDR3 extends over 16 amino acids. CDR3 loop: CASSLGWTGVTGELFF. The CDR3 nucleotides read TGTGCCAGCAGCTTAGGGTGGACAGGGGTCACCGGGGAGCTGTTTTTT.

In nucleotides, the CDR3 is TGTGCCAGCAGCTTTTCCTTAGCGGGGGGATACAATGAGCAGTTCTTC. This translates into CASSFSLAGGYNEQFF. This chain joins TRBV7-9 and TRBJ2-1, with TRBD2 matching over 10 bases. The CDR3 is 16 amino acids. The germline CDR1 and CDR2 sequences are SEHNR and FQNEAQ (reference sequence). V gave up 3 bases and J gave up 4 bases; unmatched junction bases: 6.

This sequence joins TRBV5-4 and TRBJ2-5, with no clear D. The CDR3 loop spans 14 amino acids. The germline gives CDR1 SGHNT, CDR2 YYREEE (reference sequence). V was cut by 4 bases and J by 2 bases, with 12 bases left in between. CDR3 sequence: CASSIVAQQETQYF. DNA for the CDR3: TGTGCCAGCAGCATCGTGGCACAGCAAGAGACCCAGTACTTC.